The clone carrying this T cell receptor beta chain was found once. Antigen specificity is unknown. Use of 60 Vbeta and 13 Jbeta primers characterized the PCR. TCRdb's copy holds only in-frame clones and misses some; the assay was immunoSEQ multiplex PCR. The sample has about 43,000 clones, approximately 80% seen once. This specimen belongs to a study of cytomegalovirus exposure and HLA in healthy donors. The CDR3 totals 18 residues. The junction had 7 bases not matched to a gene; V was cut back by 0 bases and J by 2 bases. Germline CDR1 and CDR2: LGHNA and YNFKEQ. Study-wide points: One later analysis reportedly identified an Asian-associated ancestry cluster that showed fewer N-insertions than the approximately 600-donor mean.

The TCR originated in a young man in good health and CMV-seronegative. This chain connects TRBV4-2 to TRBJ2-2, with 9 positions matching TRBD2. Specimen: PBMCs. The DNA for the CDR3 is TGTGCCAGCAGCCAAGATTGGGGGCTAGCGGGAAACACCGGGGAGCTGTTTTTT. It yields the protein CASSQDWGLAGNTGELFF.